The next 12 T cell receptor beta chains were all read from a single sample in a study of OX40 agonist ivuxolimab in advanced cancers. The protocol was immunoSEQ multiplex PCR, while the TCRdb copy is restricted to in-frame clones and leaves out a portion. The repertoire holds 77,000 or so clones, just over 90% seen once, with around 0.44% in the top ten. Sequenced here: CD4+ or CD8+ T cells sorted from blood, sampled in a trial of the OX40 agonist ivuxolimab. The receptors derive from an adult with an advanced solid tumor such as melanoma, head and neck, liver or kidney cancer.

The chain is built from TRBV28 and TRBJ1-1; 10 bases match TRBD1. In germline, CDR1 is MDHEN, CDR2 SYDVKM. V trimming: 3 bases; J trimming: 4 bases; junction bases outside the gene matches: 2. The CDR3 extends over 14 amino acids. Written as DNA, the CDR3 is TGTGCCAGCAGTTTGACAGGGGGCGTCACTGAAGCTTTCTTT. Translation: CASSLTGGVTEAFF.

This sequence joins TRBV5-1 and TRBJ2-1; TRBD2 matches at 7 bases. The junction had 11 bases not matched to a gene; V was cut back by 0 bases and J by 8 bases. Germline CDR1 reads SGHRS; CDR2 reads YFSETQ. This CDR3 is built from 16 residues. The CDR3 loop reads CASSLGAGVLIDEQFF. For the CDR3, the DNA is TGCGCCAGCAGCTTGGGTGCGGGAGTTCTCATCGATGAGCAGTTCTTC.

The V call is TRBV2, the J call TRBJ1-1; TRBD1 matches at 7 bases. Per germline, CDR1 SNHLY and CDR2 FYNNEI. The V segment lost 3 bases and the J segment 5 bases; nucleotides outside the gene matches: 6. The CDR3 is made up of 14 amino acids. CDR3 amino acids: CASSDLTGFTEAFF. The CDR3 nucleotides read TGTGCCAGCAGTGACCTGACAGGGTTTACTGAAGCTTTCTTT.

The chain uses TRBV19 and TRBJ2-7, with D perhaps TRBD2 (5 bases). With 1 base removed from V and 5 bases from J, the gap between germline ends came to 15 bases. CDR3 length equals 15 residues. Germline CDR1 is LNHDA and CDR2 is SQIVND (reference sequence). Written as DNA, the CDR3 is TGTGCCAGTAGTATAGCTGGAGAGGGAATTAACGAGCAGTACTTC. The encoded protein is CASSIAGEGINEQYF.

The chain employs TRBV11-3 and TRBJ1-2; possible D gene TRBD1, 6 bases. The CDR3 contains 14 residues. Germline V gene data show CDR1 as SGHNT and CDR2 as YENEEA. Between the trimmed V and J ends, which lost 5 bases and 7 bases, there was a span of 17 bases. In DNA, the CDR3 is TGTGCCAGCAGCCTAGGGGGACATCTCGGTGGCTACACCTTC. This gives the protein CASSLGGHLGGYTF. Drawing the rest from reference TRBV11-3 and TRBJ1-2, the complete variable domain is EAGVVQSPRYKIIEKKQPVAFWCNPISGHNTLYWYLQNLGQGPELLIRYENEEAVDDSQLPKDRFSAERLKGVDSTLKIQPAELGDSAVYLCASSLGGHLGGYTFGSGTRLTVV.

This chain uses TRBV7-9 with TRBJ1-4; TRBD1 is a possible D gene (6 bases). The CDR3 consists of 13 residues. V lost 8 bases to trimming and J lost 8 bases, with 15 bases between them. Germline CDR1 and CDR2: SEHNR and FQNEAQ (reference sequence). CDR3 DNA: TGTGCCAGCCGACGGGTGGGGGGCGAAAAACTGTTTTTT. This translates into CASRRVGGEKLFF.

The chain carries TRBV5-1 and TRBJ2-1, with TRBD2 matching over 11 bases. V trimming: 1 base; J trimming: 7 bases; junction bases outside the gene matches: 7. Germline assignment: CDR1 SGHRS and CDR2 YFSETQ. The CDR3 contains 16 residues. For the CDR3, the DNA is TGCGCCAGCAGCTTGTATAGACTAGCGGGGATAAATGAGCAGTTCTTC. Translated: CASSLYRLAGINEQFF.

The chain uses TRBV5-1 and TRBJ2-5, with TRBD2 matching over 10 bases. Germline lookup yields CDR1 SGHRS and CDR2 YFSETQ. V was clipped by 3 bases and J by 5 bases; unmatched bases: 10. The CDR3 runs to 16 residues. The CDR3, as DNA: TGCGCCAGCAGCTCTAACCTAGCGGGGGTCCGGGAGACCCAGTACTTC. Its translation: CASSSNLAGVRETQYF.

Details on this clone: An end of the junction does not agree with germline; a read error may underlie this. The same CDR3 can be traced to other DNA sequences in this sample. The genes are TRBV7-9 and TRBJ1-1; weak D call: TRBD1 (6 bases). From germline, CDR1 is SEHNR and CDR2 FQNEAQ (reference sequence). The CDR3 totals 14 residues. CDR3 region: CASSPQGMNTEAFF. For the CDR3, the DNA is TGTGCTAGCAGCCCACAGGGTATGAACACTGAAGCTTTCTTT.

This clone was counted a single time. This chain links TRBV15 with TRBJ2-1, with 10 bases lining up with TRBD2. Losses at the gene ends were 4 bases for V and 1 base for J; bases not matched to a gene: 4. Germline CDR1 and CDR2: LNHNV and YYDKDF (reference sequence). This CDR3 comprises 16 residues. The CDR3 DNA sequence: TGTGCCACCAGCAATCTACTAGCGGGGTCCTACAATGAGCAGTTCTTC. Protein: CATSNLLAGSYNEQFF.

A word on this clone: Likely a read error: the CDR3 ends without its conserved phenylalanine or tryptophan. The DNA is omitted, as the CDR3 cannot be located on it reliably, and the CDR3 follows TCRdb's listing. J is TRBJ1-6 and V is TRBV28. Germline CDR1 and CDR2: MDHEN and SYDVKM. The CDR3 spans 8 residues, counting both ends. The CDR3 reads CASSFAVD.

The chain links TRBV30 to TRBJ2-1; D tentatively fits TRBD1 or TRBD2 (5 bases each). V was pared by 1 base and J by 0 bases, with 10 bases between. The CDR3 covers 15 residues. Germline CDR1 GTSNPN, CDR2 SVGIG (reference sequence). The CDR3 region has the DNA TGTGCCTGGAGTGGGGGACCAAGCTCCTACAATGAGCAGTTCTTC. It is translated as CAWSGGPSSYNEQFF. Full variable domain (remainder filled in from reference TRBV30 and TRBJ2-1): SQTIHQWPATLVQPVGSPLSLECTVEGTSNPNLYWYRQAAGRGLQLLFYSVGIGQISSEVPQNLSASRPQDRQFILSSKKLLLSDSGFYLCAWSGGPSSYNEQFFGPGTRLTVL.